This entry lists 32 T cell receptor beta chains sequenced from one sample in a study of cytomegalovirus exposure and HLA in healthy donors (dated by TCRdb to the late 2010s). Receptors were amplified or captured by the immunoSEQ multiplex PCR assay. The clones in this table, taken by TCRdb from immuneACCESS, are in-frame only. Not every clone is retained; where verified, under half of the shortfall comes from an unresolved V gene, and the cause of the rest is unknown. The sample includes approximately 130,000 clones, with 70% to 90% observed a single time. The ten largest clones add up to about 1.9% of the sample. The sequencing sample was made of PBMCs. These receptors all stem from a woman in her late teens or twenties in good health and CMV-seronegative.

CDR3 loop: CASSPRSGTSGHYYNEQFF. In DNA form, the CDR3 reads TGTGCCAGCAGCCCGAGGTCCGGGACTAGCGGACACTATTACAATGAGCAGTTCTTC. This chain connects TRBV27 to TRBJ2-1, with 11 positions matching TRBD2. V lost 6 bases to trimming and J lost 4 bases; unmatched junction nucleotides: 17. The germline V gene encodes CDR1 MNHEY and CDR2 SMNVEV (reference sequence). The CDR3 has 19 amino acids.

The V call is TRBV25-1, the J call TRBJ2-2; 12 bases are shared with TRBD2. Germline values: CDR1 MGHDK, CDR2 SYGVNS. Trimming at V came to 4 bases and at J to 4 bases, leaving 4 bases not matched to a gene. This CDR3 contains 16 residues. CDR3 protein: CASSVSGLAGTGELFF. CDR3 nucleotides: TGTGCCAGCAGTGTTTCGGGACTAGCGGGCACCGGGGAGCTGTTTTTT. The variable domain in full, with the rest retrieved from reference TRBV25-1 and TRBJ2-2, is EADIYQTPRYLVIGTGKKITLECSQTMGHDKMYWYQQDPGMELHLIHYSYGVNSTEKGDLSSESTVSRIRTEHFPLTLESARPSHTSQYLCASSVSGLAGTGELFFGEGSRLTVL.

J is TRBJ2-7 and V is TRBV28; D remains ambiguous. The CDR3 consists of 14 residues. V lost 4 bases, J lost 2 bases, and 12 bases lay in between. Germline V gene lookup returns CDR1 MDHEN and CDR2 SYDVKM. In nucleotides, the CDR3 is TGTGCCAGCAGTTCCACGGGTTCCACCTACGAGCAGTACTTC. It is translated as CASSSTGSTYEQYF.

The chain recombines TRBV4-1 with TRBJ2-5; TRBD2 aligns across 8 bases. CDR1 MGHRA and CDR2 YSYEKL come from the germline V gene. The CDR3 has 19 residues. The junction had 17 bases not matched to a gene; V was cut back by 4 bases and J by 1 base. The chain's CDR3 is CASSPTPQVGGRSQETQYF. In DNA, the CDR3 is TGCGCCAGCAGCCCCACTCCTCAAGTTGGCGGGAGGTCCCAAGAGACCCAGTACTTC.

The chain carries TRBV5-1 and TRBJ2-2; 12 bases align to TRBD1. V shed 2 bases, J shed 7 bases, and the junction held 6 bases outside the gene matches. The CDR3 extends over 16 amino acids. Germline CDR1 and CDR2: SGHRS and YFSETQ. In DNA form, the CDR3 reads TGCGCCAGCAGCTTTCCCGGGACAGGGGGCATCGGGGAGCTGTTTTTT. Its protein product is CASSFPGTGGIGELFF. Together with reference TRBV5-1 and TRBJ2-2, the CDR3 gives the full variable domain: KAGVTQTPRYLIKTRGQQVTLSCSPISGHRSVSWYQQTPGQGLQFLFEYFSETQRNKGNFPGRFSGRQFSNSRSEMNVSTLELGDSALYLCASSFPGTGGIGELFFGEGSRLTVL.

The CDR3 spells CASSWGGTGLITNEKLFF. The CDR3 region has the DNA TGTGCCAGCAGCTGGGGGGGGACAGGGTTGATCACTAATGAAAAACTGTTTTTT. This chain uses TRBV28 with TRBJ1-4; 9 bases agree with TRBD1. This CDR3 is 18 amino acids long. The trim removed 6 bases at V and 2 bases at J, leaving 13 bases unmatched. Germline V gene sequence: CDR1 MDHEN, CDR2 SYDVKM.

The chain has TRBV6-1 and TRBJ2-7; TRBD1 might be the D (6 bases). The germline gives CDR1 MNHNS, CDR2 SASEGT. CDR3 length: 12 amino acids. Trimming stripped 7 bases from V and 6 bases from J, with 13 bases between. The CDR3 protein is CASNTGSGEQYF. CDR3 nucleotide sequence: TGTGCCAGCAATACAGGGAGCGGCGAGCAGTACTTC.

The chain recombines TRBV28 with TRBJ2-5; TRBD2 matches 13 bases. Germline-derived CDR1 and CDR2 are MDHEN and SYDVKM. The V gene end was trimmed by 4 bases and the J gene end by 2 bases; junction bases not matched to a gene: 4. The CDR3 runs 16 residues. Written as DNA, the CDR3 is TGTGCCAGCAGTTCGTGGACTAGCGGGAGACAAGAGACCCAGTACTTC. Encoded protein: CASSSWTSGRQETQYF.

The rearrangement uses TRBV6-1 and TRBJ2-4; 8 bases are a match to TRBD1. This CDR3 comprises 18 residues. Germline V gene sequence: CDR1 MNHNS, CDR2 SASEGT. Trimming cost V 3 bases and J 3 bases; bases outside gene matches: 13. This CDR3 reads CASSDPRGQGWGKNIQYF. In DNA form, the CDR3 reads TGTGCCAGCAGTGATCCCCGAGGACAGGGTTGGGGCAAAAACATTCAGTACTTC.

V and J are TRBV7-9 and TRBJ2-3; 8 nucleotides match TRBD2. The CDR3 extends over 15 amino acids. V was pared by 5 bases and J by 6 bases, with 10 bases of the junction left unmatched. Germline-derived CDR1 and CDR2 are SEHNR and FQNEAQ (reference sequence). This CDR3 is CASSPAGTSVDTQYF. The CDR3 nucleotides read TGTGCCAGCAGCCCCGCCGGGACTAGTGTCGATACGCAGTATTTT.

The chain uses TRBV10-3 and TRBJ2-7; 7 bases align to TRBD2. Germline V lookup: CDR1 ENHRY, CDR2 SYGVKD. The CDR3 covers 14 residues. After removal of 7 bases from V and 4 bases from J, the junction contained 10 bases not matched to a gene. The CDR3 sequence: CAINEGGINYEQYF. The CDR3 nucleotides read TGTGCCATCAACGAGGGAGGGATCAATTACGAGCAGTACTTC.

V and J are TRBV6-5 and TRBJ1-4, with TRBD1 as a possible D gene (6 bases). The germline V gene encodes CDR1 MNHEY and CDR2 SVGAGI. V was cut by 7 bases and J by 5 bases, with 14 bases left in between. CDR3 size: 14 residues. In DNA, the CDR3 is TGTGCCAGCAAGGGGAGGGGGGAAAATGAAAAACTGTTTTTT. Protein product: CASKGRGENEKLFF.

The chain carries TRBV6-5 and TRBJ2-7; TRBD2 aligns across 11 bases. The CDR3 is 15 amino acids. Germline assignment: CDR1 MNHEY and CDR2 SVGAGI. Trimming at V came to 5 bases and at J to 4 bases, leaving 7 bases not matched to a gene. The CDR3 region has the DNA TGTGCCAGCAGTCCCCGACTAGCGGGGCTATACGAGCAGTACTTC. This codes for CASSPRLAGLYEQYF.

The chain is built from TRBV13 and TRBJ2-2; 7 nucleotides align to TRBD2. The V gene's germline CDR1 is PRHDT and CDR2 FYEKMQ (reference sequence). V trimming: 5 bases; J trimming: 0 bases; junction bases outside the gene matches: 3. The CDR3 covers 15 residues. CDR3: CASSISGPNTGELFF. The CDR3 nucleotides are TGTGCCAGCAGCATTAGCGGGCCGAACACCGGGGAGCTGTTTTTT.

Note on this clone: The same CDR3 can be traced to other DNA sequences in this sample. The chain employs TRBV5-1 and TRBJ2-7; weak D call: TRBD2 (6 bases). Germline loops: CDR1 SGHRS, CDR2 YFSETQ. Deletions cut 4 bases from V and 4 bases from J, with 15 bases between. The CDR3 extends over 14 amino acids. CDR3 coding DNA: TGCGCCAGCAGCGAGTCTAGTGGGGGGTACGAGCAGTACTTC. Translating it yields CASSESSGGYEQYF.

The genes are TRBV5-1 and TRBJ1-1, with D perhaps TRBD1 (6 bases). The CDR3 is 14 amino acids. V was cut by 6 bases and J by 0 bases, with 12 bases left in between. The germline CDR1 and CDR2 sequences are SGHRS and YFSETQ. DNA for the CDR3: TGCGCCAGCAACAGGGATCTGGTGAACACTGAAGCTTTCTTT. Encoded protein: CASNRDLVNTEAFF.

In DNA, the CDR3 is TGTGCCAGCGAGGATTTTGGGGCTCAGCCCCAGCATTTT. Its protein product is CASEDFGAQPQHF. The chain uses TRBV19 and TRBJ1-5, with D perhaps matching TRBD1 (5 bases). Trimming stripped 9 bases from V and 6 bases from J, with 15 bases between. The V gene's germline CDR1 is LNHDA and CDR2 SQIVND (reference sequence). CDR3 length equals 13 residues. The full variable domain, in which reference TRBV19 and TRBJ1-5 provide the parts outside the CDR3, is DGGITQSPKYLFRKEGQNVTLSCEQNLNHDAMYWYRQDPGQGLRLIYYSQIVNDFQKGDIAEGYSVSREKKESFPLTVTSAQKNPTAFYLCASEDFGAQPQHFGDGTRLSIL.

The chain is built from TRBV19 and TRBJ2-2, with a possible D match to TRBD2 (5 bases). V lost 5 bases, J lost 4 bases, and 11 bases lay in between. CDR1 is LNHDA, CDR2 SQIVND, per germline (reference sequence). The CDR3 sequence is 14 residues long. The CDR3 loop is CASSDEGITGELFF. In nucleotides, the CDR3 is TGTGCCAGTAGTGATGAGGGTATCACCGGGGAGCTGTTTTTT.

This clone was recorded only once. The V and J genes are TRBV2 and TRBJ1-4; D not certain. This CDR3 comprises 13 residues. V was cut by 1 base and J by 11 bases, with 11 bases left in between. From germline, CDR1 is SNHLY and CDR2 FYNNEI. The CDR3 nucleotides read TGTGCCAGCAGTGAAGATCAAGAGTTTAAACTGTTTTTT. Its protein is CASSEDQEFKLFF. The variable domain in full, with the rest retrieved from reference TRBV2 and TRBJ1-4, is EPEVTQTPSHQVTQMGQEVILRCVPISNHLYFYWYRQILGQKVEFLVSFYNNEISEKSEIFDDQFSVERPDGSNFTLKIRSTKLEDSAMYFCASSEDQEFKLFFGSGTQLSVL.

V gene TRBV6-6 combines with J gene TRBJ2-7, with a tentative D call TRBD2 (6 bases). Germline V gene data show CDR1 as MNHNY and CDR2 as SVGAGI (reference sequence). The CDR3 is made up of 12 amino acids. V lost 8 bases, J lost 0 bases, and 8 bases lay in between. CDR3 coding DNA: TGTGCCAGCCGGGAGAGCTCCTACGAGCAGTACTTC. It is translated as CASRESSYEQYF.

The gene calls are TRBV4-1 and TRBJ1-5; TRBD1 agrees at 9 bases. This CDR3 has 17 amino acids. Losses at the gene ends were 1 base for V and 6 bases for J; bases not matched to a gene: 10. Per the germline V gene, CDR1 is MGHRA and CDR2 is YSYEKL. CDR3 sequence reads: CASSQGATGGVRQPQHF. In nucleotides, the CDR3 is TGCGCCAGCAGCCAAGGCGCAACAGGGGGCGTTCGTCAGCCCCAGCATTTT.

This clone appeared once. The V gene is TRBV2, the J gene TRBJ2-3, with D possibly matching TRBD1 (6 bases). The CDR3 loop spans 12 amino acids. Per germline, CDR1 SNHLY and CDR2 FYNNEI. Trimming removed 6 bases from V and 5 bases from J, with 9 bases in between. Here the CDR3 DNA reads TGTGCCAGCAGCGGACAGATAGATACGCAGTATTTT. Translating gives CASSGQIDTQYF.

V usage is TRBV5-4 and J usage is TRBJ1-2; D possibly corresponds to TRBD1 (6 bases). This CDR3 has 16 amino acids. Germline V gene data show CDR1 as SGHNT and CDR2 as YYREEE (reference sequence). V lost 0 bases to trimming and J lost 3 bases, with 15 bases between them. CDR3 in amino acids: CASSLGDRSRDYGYTF. The CDR3, as DNA: TGTGCCAGCAGCTTGGGCGACAGGAGTCGAGACTATGGCTACACCTTC.

The chain is built from TRBV2 and TRBJ2-7, with 7 bases fitting TRBD2. V shed 2 bases and J 0 bases; nucleotides not matched to a gene: 4. Germline V gene data show CDR1 as SNHLY and CDR2 as FYNNEI. CDR3 length: 15 amino acids. The CDR3 nucleotides read TGTGCCAGCAGTGAATATGGGGGGGGCTCCTACGAGCAGTACTTC. Encoded protein: CASSEYGGGSYEQYF. Drawing the rest from reference TRBV2 and TRBJ2-7, the complete variable domain is EPEVTQTPSHQVTQMGQEVILRCVPISNHLYFYWYRQILGQKVEFLVSFYNNEISEKSEIFDDQFSVERPDGSNFTLKIRSTKLEDSAMYFCASSEYGGGSYEQYFGPGTRLTVT.

The chain uses TRBV9 and TRBJ2-5; 7 positions match TRBD2. The CDR3 loop spans 16 amino acids. J gave up 2 bases and V 4 bases, and 11 bases lay outside the gene matches. Germline assignment: CDR1 SGDLS and CDR2 YYNGEE. The CDR3 DNA reads TGTGCCAGCAGCCCACCCCTTGGCGGGGGACAAGAGACCCAGTACTTC. This gives the protein CASSPPLGGGQETQYF.

The rearrangement uses TRBV28 and TRBJ2-7, with TRBD2 identical over 8 bases. V dropped 8 bases and J dropped 4; count of bases not matched to a gene: 10. The CDR3 has 14 amino acids. Per the germline V gene, CDR1 is MDHEN and CDR2 is SYDVKM. This CDR3 is CASRVGGARYEQYF. The CDR3 bases are TGTGCCAGCCGCGTCGGGGGGGCGCGGTACGAGCAGTACTTC.

The chain uses TRBV29-1 and TRBJ2-1; 8 bases align to TRBD2. Germline loops: CDR1 SQVTM, CDR2 ANQGSEA. This CDR3 comprises 13 residues. V shed 7 bases and J 7 bases; nucleotides not matched to a gene: 9. The CDR3 sequence is CSGTGGLGNEQFF. CDR3 bases: TGCAGCGGGACGGGGGGGCTGGGTAATGAGCAGTTCTTC.

This clone showed up just a few times. The rearrangement links TRBV2 to TRBJ1-1; 8 bases align to TRBD1. CDR3 size: 13 residues. V trimming: 10 bases; J trimming: 8 bases; junction bases outside the gene matches: 12. Looked up from germline, CDR1 is SNHLY and CDR2 is FYNNEI. The CDR3 sequence is CATQGVGEVEAFF. In DNA, the CDR3 is TGTGCCACACAGGGGGTCGGGGAGGTGGAAGCTTTCTTT.

The chain carries TRBV6-6 and TRBJ2-7, with TRBD1 matching over 9 bases. With 0 bases clipped from V and 4 bases from J, the junction kept 4 bases outside the gene matches. CDR3 length: 15 amino acids. The germline V gene encodes CDR1 MNHNY and CDR2 SVGAGI (reference sequence). CDR3 nucleotide sequence: TGTGCCAGCAGTTACTCGAACAGGGGGCATTACGAGCAGTACTTC. Encoded protein: CASSYSNRGHYEQYF.

The rearrangement links TRBV7-9 to TRBJ1-6, with D hard to call. V lost 1 base to trimming and J lost 0 bases, with 4 bases between them. The CDR3 runs to 15 residues. Germline lookup yields CDR1 SEHNR and CDR2 FQNEAQ (reference sequence). CDR3 amino acids: CASSLDGSYNSPLHF. CDR3 DNA: TGTGCCAGCAGCTTAGACGGCTCCTATAATTCACCCCTCCACTTT. The full variable domain, with the rest looked up from reference TRBV7-9 and TRBJ1-6, is DTGVSQNPRHKITKRGQNVTFRCDPISEHNRLYWYRQTLGQGPEFLTYFQNEAQLEKSRLLSDRFSAERPKGSFSTLEIQRTEQGDSAMYLCASSLDGSYNSPLHFGNGTRLTVT.

In DNA form, the CDR3 reads TGCGCCAGCAGCTTGGCCGGGATTTATGGCTACACCTTC. Residues: CASSLAGIYGYTF. The V and J genes are TRBV5-1 and TRBJ1-2; D gene unclear. The CDR3 extends over 13 amino acids. Germline V gives CDR1 SGHRS, CDR2 YFSETQ. V was cut by 0 bases and J by 5 bases, with 8 bases left in between.

The chain combines TRBV19 with TRBJ2-1; TRBD1 agrees at 9 bases. The CDR3 loop spans 15 amino acids. The germline CDR1 and CDR2 sequences are LNHDA and SQIVND (reference sequence). V lost 5 bases and J lost 7; bases outside the gene matches: 9. CDR3 DNA sequence: TGTGCCAGTAGTGACCCGGGACAGGGTCCAAATGAGCAGTTCTTC. Its translation is CASSDPGQGPNEQFF.